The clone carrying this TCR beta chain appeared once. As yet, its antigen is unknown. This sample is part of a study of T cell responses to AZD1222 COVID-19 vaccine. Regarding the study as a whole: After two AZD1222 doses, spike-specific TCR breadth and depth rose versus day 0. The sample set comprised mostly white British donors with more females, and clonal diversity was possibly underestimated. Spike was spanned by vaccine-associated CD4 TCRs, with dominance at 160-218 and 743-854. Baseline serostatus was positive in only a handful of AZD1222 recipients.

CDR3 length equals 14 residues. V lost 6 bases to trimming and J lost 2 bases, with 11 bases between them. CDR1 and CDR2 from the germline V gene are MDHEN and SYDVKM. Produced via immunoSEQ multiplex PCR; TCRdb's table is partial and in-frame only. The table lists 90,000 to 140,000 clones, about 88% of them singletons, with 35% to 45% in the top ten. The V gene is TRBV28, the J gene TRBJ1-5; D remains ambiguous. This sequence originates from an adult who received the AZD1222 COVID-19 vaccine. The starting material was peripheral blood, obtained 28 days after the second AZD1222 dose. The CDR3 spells CASSRESGNQPQHF. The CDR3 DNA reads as TGTGCCAGCAGCCGAGAGAGCGGCAATCAGCCCCAGCATTTT.